The 32 T cell receptor beta chains in this list originate from one sample, sequenced in a study of blood T cells in healthy people across ages. A second PCR, run for about 7 to 11 cycles, used a sample-barcoded 5' primer plus a J-beta primer mix. One entry per CDR3 protein results from TCRdb running MiXCR on the 5' RACE reads. The sample has about 1.6 million distinct CDR3 sequences; around 36% are singletons. The sample comprised blood. All receptors derive from a woman in her twenties or thirties in good health.

On this clonotype itself: One junction end disagrees with the germline gene, perhaps due to a read error. This sequence joins TRBV12-3 or TRBV12-4 and TRBJ2-1, with 7 bases that match TRBD1. This CDR3 contains 15 residues. The CDR3 DNA reads TGTGCCAGCAGTTGGGACAGCTACTCCCACAATGAGCAGTTCTTC. Encoded protein: CASSWDSYSHNEQFF.

The V and J genes are TRBV20-1 and TRBJ2-7, with 7 bases aligning to TRBD1. The CDR3 covers 15 residues. J was trimmed by 0 bases and V by 6 bases; bases with no gene match: 11. Germline V lookup: CDR1 DFQATT, CDR2 SNEGSKA (reference sequence). The CDR3 bases are TGCAGTGCGAACACAGGGGCAAAAAGCTCCTACGAGCAGTACTTC. As protein: CSANTGAKSSYEQYF.

A remark on this clonotype: One end of the junction fails to match germline, which may point to a read error. The chain links TRBV24-1 to TRBJ2-5; unclear D gene. Germline V gives CDR1 KGHDR, CDR2 SFDVKD. The CDR3 sequence is 12 residues long. The CDR3 coding sequence is TGTGCCACCAGTGATTTGCAAGAGACCCGGTACTTC. Translated: CATSDLQETRYF.

Worth noting for this clonotype: The junction shows a germline mismatch at one end, possibly a read error. This chain uses TRBV20-1 with TRBJ2-1; D not certain. The CDR3 has 11 amino acids. In germline, CDR1 is DFQATT, CDR2 SNEGSKA (reference sequence). CDR3: CSAPLLYEQCF. Here the CDR3 DNA reads TGCAGTGCTCCCCTCCTCTATGAGCAGTGCTTC.

This clonotype was found a few times. The gene calls are TRBV9 and TRBJ2-1; D is uncertain. Germline CDR1 and CDR2: SGDLS and YYNGEE. The CDR3 covers 13 residues. Trimming pared 3 bases from V and 3 bases from J, leaving 7 bases between. Here the CDR3 reads CASSDSHYNEQFF. The CDR3 DNA follows: TGTGCCAGCAGCGATTCCCACTACAATGAGCAGTTCTTC. Together with reference TRBV9 and TRBJ2-1, the CDR3 gives the full variable domain: DSGVTQTPKHLITATGQRVTLRCSPRSGDLSVYWYQQSLDQGLQFLIQYYNGEERAKGNILERFSAQQFPDLHSELNLSSLELGDSALYFCASSDSHYNEQFFGPGTRLTVL.

The table lists this clonotype with a few counts. The DNA of the CDR3 is TGTGCCAGCAGCGAGACAGGGGCGAATTCACCCCTCCACTTT. Residues: CASSETGANSPLHF. The V call is TRBV9, the J call TRBJ1-6; 8 nucleotides agree with TRBD1. The CDR3 contains 14 residues. Per germline, CDR1 SGDLS and CDR2 YYNGEE. V was clipped by 3 bases and J by 7 bases; unmatched bases: 3. Drawing the rest from reference TRBV9 and TRBJ1-6, the complete variable domain is DSGVTQTPKHLITATGQRVTLRCSPRSGDLSVYWYQQSLDQGLQFLIQYYNGEERAKGNILERFSAQQFPDLHSELNLSSLELGDSALYFCASSETGANSPLHFGNGTRLTVT.

The chain employs TRBV27 and TRBJ2-7, with 10 bases identical to TRBD1. CDR1 MNHEY and CDR2 SMNVEV come from the germline V gene (reference sequence). This CDR3 is built from 14 residues. Trimming cost V 6 bases and J 5 bases; bases outside gene matches: 7. Written as DNA, the CDR3 is TGTGCCAGCAGACTCGGGACAGGGGTCCACGAGCAGTACTTC. Its translation is CASRLGTGVHEQYF.

This clonotype was detected a few times. The V and J genes are TRBV27 and TRBJ2-1; 11 positions match TRBD2. This CDR3 contains 16 residues. Germline trimming cut 7 bases from V and 2 bases from J; bases unmatched to any gene: 7. From germline, CDR1 is MNHEY and CDR2 SMNVEV (reference sequence). CDR3 bases: TGTGCCAGCACCCTCACTAGCGGGAGTGCCTACAATGAGCAGTTCTTC. The encoded protein is CASTLTSGSAYNEQFF.

This clonotype was seen a few times. The chain has TRBV5-5 and TRBJ2-1, with 12 bases that match TRBD2. This CDR3 is 17 amino acids long. Germline CDR1 SGHKS, CDR2 YYEKEE (reference sequence). After removal of 4 bases from V and 4 bases from J, the junction contained 9 bases not matched to a gene. CDR3 bases: TGTGCCAGCAGCCTAAGGACTAGCGGGGTCTTATACAATGAGCAGTTCTTC. The encoded protein is CASSLRTSGVLYNEQFF.

With respect to this clonotype: No conserved phenylalanine or tryptophan is present at the end of the CDR3, so a read error is the likely explanation. This chain links TRBV10-3 with TRBJ2-5; the D gene is possibly TRBD1 (6 bases). This CDR3 spans 14 amino acids. With 5 bases removed from V and 5 bases from J, the gap between germline ends came to 15 bases. Germline V gene data show CDR1 as ENHRY and CDR2 as SYGVKD. The CDR3 here is CAISQGISSETQYL. The CDR3, as DNA: TGTGCCATCAGTCAGGGGATTTCGAGTGAGACCCAGTACCTC.

On this clonotype: It may be a read error: a sequence one base away is much more abundant. CDR3 sequence reads: CAISEPPLAGGHNEQFF. The DNA of the CDR3 is TGTGCCATCAGTGAGCCCCCACTAGCGGGAGGCCACAATGAGCAGTTCTTC. V usage is TRBV10-3 and J usage is TRBJ2-1; 12 bases are a match to TRBD2. This CDR3 comprises 17 residues. Germline CDR1 and CDR2: ENHRY and SYGVKD. V dropped 2 bases and J dropped 5; count of bases not matched to a gene: 7.

The V gene is TRBV3-1, the J gene TRBJ1-1; unclear D gene. The CDR3 is 11 amino acids. Germline CDR1 reads LGHDT; CDR2 reads YNNKEL (reference sequence). V was trimmed by 2 bases and J by 7 bases, leaving 5 bases between them. The CDR3 here is CASSQTHEAFF. The CDR3 region has the DNA TGTGCCAGCAGCCAAACACATGAAGCTTTCTTT. Variable domain in full (rest from reference TRBV3-1 and TRBJ1-1): DTAVSQTPKYLVTQMGNDKSIKCEQNLGHDTMYWYKQDSKKFLKIMFSYNNKELIINETVPNRFSPKSPDKAHLNLHINSLELGDSAVYFCASSQTHEAFFGQGTRLTVV.

The genes are TRBV5-1 and TRBJ2-1; TRBD2 matches at 8 bases. This CDR3 is built from 15 residues. V lost 0 bases to trimming and J lost 12 bases; unmatched junction nucleotides: 11. From germline, CDR1 is SGHRS and CDR2 YFSETQ. The CDR3 protein is CASSLAGRDSQRQFF. The CDR3 DNA reads TGCGCCAGCAGCTTGGCCGGGAGGGACTCACAAAGGCAGTTCTTC.

The chain has TRBV18 and TRBJ1-6, with D tentatively TRBD1 (6 bases). There are 14 residues in the CDR3. V lost 6 bases to trimming and J lost 5 bases, with 11 bases between them. Germline V gene lookup returns CDR1 KGHSH and CDR2 LQKENI. The DNA of the CDR3 is TGTGCCAGCTCTAAGGACAGAAATAATTCACCCCTCCACTTT. It is translated as CASSKDRNNSPLHF. Full variable domain (remainder filled in from reference TRBV18 and TRBJ1-6): NAGVMQNPRHLVRRRGQEARLRCSPMKGHSHVYWYRQLPEEGLKFMVYLQKENIIDESGMPKERFSAEFPKEGPSILRIQQVVRGDSAAYFCASSKDRNNSPLHFGNGTRLTVT.

This clonotype was seen only a few times. The chain has TRBV5-1 and TRBJ2-3; weak D call: TRBD2 (6 bases). CDR3 size: 15 residues. Germline CDR1 reads SGHRS; CDR2 reads YFSETQ. Trimming pared 0 bases from V and 8 bases from J, leaving 16 bases between. This CDR3 reads CASSLAASGVTTQYF. The CDR3 DNA follows: TGCGCCAGCAGCTTGGCAGCGTCGGGGGTTACTACGCAGTATTTT.

The chain couples TRBV7-9 to TRBJ2-4; a weak D match, TRBD1 (6 bases). The J call is doubtful: the DNA matches TRBJ2-7 better. Germline V CDR1 and CDR2: SEHNR, FQNEAQ (reference sequence). CDR3 length: 13 amino acids. CDR3 region: CASSRDRLHEQYF. The CDR3 DNA is TGTGCCAGCAGCAGAGACAGGCTCCACGAGCAGTACTTC.

There are a few counts of this clonotype. The V gene is TRBV20-1, the J gene TRBJ2-7; a weak D match, TRBD1 (6 bases). The CDR3 sequence is 14 residues long. V lost 0 bases and J 3 bases, leaving 12 bases between the germline ends. Germline V CDR1 and CDR2: DFQATT, SNEGSKA (reference sequence). The DNA of the CDR3 is TGCAGTGCTAGAGATCGTAACAGGGTCTACGAGCAGTACTTC. The encoded protein is CSARDRNRVYEQYF.

The J gene is TRBJ2-3, the V gene TRBV20-1; D perhaps matches TRBD2 (7 bases). The V gene lost 6 bases and the J gene lost 3 bases, with 25 bases spanning the gap. The CDR3 length is 17 residues. Germline-derived CDR1 and CDR2 are DFQATT and SNEGSKA (reference sequence). The DNA for the CDR3 is TGCAGTGCCAAAATAATTAAACCCGGGGGGACAACAGATACGCAGTATTTT. Translation: CSAKIIKPGGTTDTQYF.

The V and J genes are TRBV6-5 and TRBJ2-7; a weak D match, TRBD2 (6 bases). The closer fit of TRBJ2-5 to the DNA end suggests the J call may be wrong. The CDR3 sequence is 11 residues long. In germline, CDR1 is MNHEY, CDR2 SVGAGI. CDR3 sequence reads: CASDPGGTQYF. Written as DNA, the CDR3 is TGTGCCAGCGACCCCGGGGGGACCCAGTACTTC.

This chain links TRBV7-2 with TRBJ1-1; D gene unclear. V lost 5 bases, J lost 1 base, and 14 bases lay in between. Germline V lookup: CDR1 SGHTA, CDR2 FQGNSA. The CDR3 runs 15 residues. CDR3 bases: TGTGCCAGCAGCCCCGGTGGCAGACAGAACACTGAAGCTTTCTTT. Protein product: CASSPGGRQNTEAFF.

This clonotype was seen more than once but under ten times. J is TRBJ2-7 and V is TRBV29-1; 10 nucleotides match TRBD1. The J segment lost 3 bases and the V segment lost 3 bases, leaving 5 bases of the junction unmatched. This CDR3 has 14 residues. Germline lookup yields CDR1 SQVTM and CDR2 ANQGSEA. The CDR3 region is CSVEAGTGVYEQYF. For the CDR3, the DNA is TGCAGCGTTGAGGCGGGGACAGGGGTCTACGAGCAGTACTTC.

The CDR3 loop is CASSVVGTGGGTQYF. For the CDR3, the DNA is TGTGCCAGCAGCGTAGTTGGGACAGGGGGCGGTACGCAGTATTTT. The chain joins TRBV9 to TRBJ2-3; 12 nucleotides agree with TRBD1. Losses at the gene ends were 0 bases for V and 8 bases for J; bases not matched to a gene: 4. The CDR3 is 15 residues long. Germline CDR1 reads SGDLS; CDR2 reads YYNGEE.

The chain joins TRBV2 to TRBJ2-1; 8 bases fit TRBD1. CDR1 is SNHLY, CDR2 FYNNEI, per germline. V was pared by 6 bases and J by 4 bases, with 5 bases of the junction left unmatched. This CDR3 is 14 amino acids long. The CDR3 DNA reads TGTGCCAGCAGGGCAGGGGGCGTTTACAATGAGCAGTTCTTC. Encoded protein: CASRAGGVYNEQFF.

In its sample, this clonotype was seen many times. The gene calls are TRBV4-1 and TRBJ2-1, with D unclear. Germline V gene sequence: CDR1 MGHRA, CDR2 YSYEKL. This CDR3 contains 13 residues. The germline V and J ends were trimmed by 2 bases and 9 bases, with 11 bases remaining between them. This CDR3 is CASSQLPGREQFF. The CDR3 DNA reads TGCGCCAGCAGCCAACTACCGGGTCGTGAGCAGTTCTTC.

This clonotype was counted between two and nine times. The rearrangement joins TRBV6-5 to TRBJ2-7; D is possibly TRBD2 (6 bases). Per the germline V gene, CDR1 is MNHEY and CDR2 is SVGAGI. Trimming removed 0 bases from V and 3 bases from J, with 15 bases in between. The CDR3 loop spans 16 amino acids. CDR3 sequence reads: CASSYSTGKRVYEQYF. CDR3 sequence (DNA): TGTGCCAGCAGTTACTCGACGGGGAAGCGGGTCTACGAGCAGTACTTC.

CDR3 in DNA: TGTGCCAGCAGTTTAGTGACAGGGGAGGTTGAGCAGTTCTTC. This encodes CASSLVTGEVEQFF. The chain employs TRBV28 and TRBJ2-1, with 8 bases that match TRBD1. Trimming took 2 bases from V and 9 from J; bases not matched to a gene: 6. The germline gives CDR1 MDHEN, CDR2 SYDVKM. There are 14 residues in the CDR3. Looking up the rest from reference TRBV28 and TRBJ2-1 gives the full variable domain: DVKVTQSSRYLVKRTGEKVFLECVQDMDHENMFWYRQDPGLGLRLIYFSYDVKMKEKGDIPEGYSVSREKKERFSLILESASTNQTSMYLCASSLVTGEVEQFFGPGTRLTVL.

This clonotype turned up a few times. The V gene is TRBV4-1, the J gene TRBJ2-5, with D perhaps matching TRBD1 (6 bases). The CDR3 has 15 amino acids. V dropped 4 bases and J dropped 2 bases, with 14 bases sitting between them. Germline V gene data show CDR1 as MGHRA and CDR2 as YSYEKL. CDR3 sequence (DNA): TGCGCCAGCAGCCGGTTCCACAGGGATCAAGAGACCCAGTACTTC. Its protein is CASSRFHRDQETQYF.

This sequence joins TRBV7-9 and TRBJ2-7, with D perhaps matching TRBD1 or TRBD2 (5 bases each). V lost 5 bases to trimming and J lost 7 bases, with 18 bases between them. The germline V gene encodes CDR1 SEHNR and CDR2 FQNEAQ (reference sequence). CDR3 size: 14 residues. CDR3 bases: TGTGCCAGCAGCCTCAAGGGACCGGGTGGAGAGCAGTACTTC. Encoded protein: CASSLKGPGGEQYF.

The J gene is TRBJ2-3, the V gene TRBV20-1; 10 nucleotides align to TRBD2. The V gene's germline CDR1 is DFQATT and CDR2 SNEGSKA (reference sequence). CDR3 length: 15 amino acids. V shed 6 bases, J shed 3 bases, and the junction held 9 bases outside the gene matches. Here the CDR3 reads CSAAPSGGATDTQYF. The CDR3 DNA reads as TGCAGTGCAGCCCCCAGCGGGGGGGCTACAGATACGCAGTATTTT.

The V gene is TRBV7-9, the J gene TRBJ2-5; D may be TRBD1 or TRBD2 (5 bases each). CDR3 length: 14 amino acids. V was pared by 2 bases and J by 3 bases, with 10 bases between. Germline CDR1 SEHNR, CDR2 FQNEAQ (reference sequence). CDR3 sequence reads: CASSLTRGEETQYF. DNA for the CDR3: TGTGCCAGCAGCTTAACACGAGGGGAAGAGACCCAGTACTTC.

This chain uses TRBV5-1 with TRBJ2-1; D call uncertain. This CDR3 has 14 amino acids. V lost 2 bases and J lost 4, with 10 bases in between. Germline V gene sequence: CDR1 SGHRS, CDR2 YFSETQ. Here the CDR3 DNA reads TGCGCCAGCAGCTTTAAGGACGCATACAATGAGCAGTTCTTC. Translated, it gives CASSFKDAYNEQFF.

This chain joins TRBV20-1 and TRBJ1-2; D is uncertain. Germline V gene sequence: CDR1 DFQATT, CDR2 SNEGSKA (reference sequence). The CDR3 has 12 amino acids. V was shortened by 3 bases and J by 3 bases, with 8 bases between the two germline ends. This chain's CDR3 is CSASRGYYGYTF. In DNA form, the CDR3 reads TGCAGTGCTAGTCGCGGTTACTATGGCTACACCTTC.